The sequence of this T cell receptor beta chain was determined in a study of blood T cell repertoires in COVID-19. This CDR3 spans 15 amino acids. In germline, CDR1 is SGHNT, CDR2 YYREEE (reference sequence). Trimming removed 3 bases from V and 6 bases from J, with 15 bases in between. TCRdb keeps only in-frame clones here, not all; method: immunoSEQ multiplex PCR. The table shows about 20,000 clones, with approximately 88% occurring only once. The source material was peripheral blood. J is TRBJ2-2 and V is TRBV5-4; TRBD2 might be the D (5 bases). The origin of this receptor is a man of 80 years or more with active or convalescent COVID-19. CDR3 loop: CASSWGPGRAGELFF. As DNA, the CDR3 is TGTGCCAGCAGCTGGGGTCCCGGGCGGGCCGGGGAGCTGTTTTTT.